This T cell receptor beta chain derives from a study of CD8 T cells in ankylosing spondylitis. In TCRdb, the 5' RACE reads were re-called with MiXCR into one record per CDR3 protein. The table records some 130,000 distinct CDR3 sequences, 6% to 8% of them present only once. V was shortened by 5 bases and J by 7 bases, with 12 bases between the two germline ends. This CDR3 contains 13 residues. Germline V CDR1 and CDR2: SGHTA, FQGNSA. This clonotype has ten or more counts. V usage is TRBV7-2 and J usage is TRBJ2-1, with D hard to call. The sequenced material came from blood, either unsorted or a sorted T cell fraction (not recorded which). The sequence was obtained from a female donor with ankylosing spondylitis or in good health (not recorded which). CDR3 loop: CASSQFLLNEQFF. The CDR3 nucleotides are TGTGCCAGCAGCCAGTTCTTATTAAATGAGCAGTTCTTC. The whole variable domain, filled in from reference TRBV7-2 and TRBJ2-1, reads GAGVSQSPSNKVTEKGKDVELRCDPISGHTALYWYRQSLGQGLEFLIYFQGNSAPDKSGLPSDRFSAERTGGSVSTLTIQRTQQEDSAVYLCASSQFLLNEQFFGPGTRLTVL.